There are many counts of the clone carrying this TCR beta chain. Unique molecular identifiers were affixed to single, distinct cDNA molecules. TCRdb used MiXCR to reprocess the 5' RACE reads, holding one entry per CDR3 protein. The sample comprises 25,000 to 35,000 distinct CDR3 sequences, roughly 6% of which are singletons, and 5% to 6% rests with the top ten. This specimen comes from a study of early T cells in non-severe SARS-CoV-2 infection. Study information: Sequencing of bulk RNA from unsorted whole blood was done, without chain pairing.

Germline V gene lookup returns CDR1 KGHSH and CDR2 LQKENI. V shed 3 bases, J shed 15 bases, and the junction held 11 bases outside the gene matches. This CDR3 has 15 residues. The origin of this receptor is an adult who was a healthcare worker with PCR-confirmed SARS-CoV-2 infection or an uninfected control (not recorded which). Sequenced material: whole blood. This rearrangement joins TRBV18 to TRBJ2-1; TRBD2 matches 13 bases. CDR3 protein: CASSPTSGRINEGFF. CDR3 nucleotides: TGTGCCAGCTCACCGACTAGCGGGAGGATCAATGAGGGGTTCTTC.